This TCR beta chain was sequenced during a study of cytomegalovirus exposure and HLA in healthy donors. In the study overall: HLA-typed donors were the source of 83 million or so unique TCRs held in an early data release. Whole-study findings and limits: In vitro checks showed that a few CMV-associated chains really do target CMV antigens. Researchers had no immune exposure information except CMV serostatus available. The study labeled roughly 160 TCR beta chains cytomegalovirus-associated.

The CDR3 extends over 14 amino acids. V lost 4 bases and J 0 bases, leaving 6 bases between the germline ends. CDR1 and CDR2 (germline): SNHLY, FYNNEI. Comments on this clone: Its antigen is not known.

The primer mix had 60 Vbeta and 13 Jbeta primers. Sequenced by immunoSEQ multiplex PCR; TCRdb stores in-frame clones only, minus some. The profile covers some 100,000 clones, with 75% to 90% appearing a single time and around 3.9% taken by the ten largest. The sample was PBMCs. The TCR originated in a man aged 30 to 45 in good health and CMV-seronegative. The chain links TRBV2 to TRBJ2-2; the D is unclear. CDR3 DNA: TGTGCCAGCAGTGGTTTTACGAACACCGGGGAGCTGTTTTTT. Its protein is CASSGFTNTGELFF.